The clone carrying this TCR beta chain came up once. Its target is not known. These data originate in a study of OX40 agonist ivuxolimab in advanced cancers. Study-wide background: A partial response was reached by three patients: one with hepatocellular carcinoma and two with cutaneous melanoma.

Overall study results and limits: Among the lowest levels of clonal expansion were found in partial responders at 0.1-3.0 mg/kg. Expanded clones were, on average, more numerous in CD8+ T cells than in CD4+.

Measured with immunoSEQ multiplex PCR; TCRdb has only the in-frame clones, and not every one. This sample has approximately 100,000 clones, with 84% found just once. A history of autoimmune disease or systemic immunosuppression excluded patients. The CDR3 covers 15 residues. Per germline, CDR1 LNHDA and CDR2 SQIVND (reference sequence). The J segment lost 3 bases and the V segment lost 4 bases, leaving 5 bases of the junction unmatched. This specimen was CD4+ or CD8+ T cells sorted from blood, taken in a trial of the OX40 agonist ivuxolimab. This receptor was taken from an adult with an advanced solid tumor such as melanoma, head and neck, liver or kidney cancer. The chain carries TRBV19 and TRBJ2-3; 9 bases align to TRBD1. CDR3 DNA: TGTGCCAGTAGTAGTCCGGGACAGGGAACAGATACGCAGTATTTT. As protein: CASSSPGQGTDTQYF.